This T cell receptor (beta chain) is drawn from a study of T cell responses to AZD1222 COVID-19 vaccine. The study's findings and limits: Just 5 or 6 AZD1222 recipients tested seropositive at baseline. The study found Spike-specific TCR breadth and depth rose after two AZD1222 doses.

This table comes from immunoSEQ multiplex PCR, and its TCRdb copy is limited to in-frame clones, with some not included. Altogether some 200,000 clones are present, roughly 92% being singletons, with the ten largest covering approximately 3.4%. Points on this clone: The antigen remains unidentified.

This CDR3 region has 16 residues. The germline V gene encodes CDR1 SGHVS and CDR2 FQNEAQ. V lost 5 bases and J lost 7; bases outside the gene matches: 12. It was second doses at about 4 or about 12 weeks that were pooled. V usage is TRBV7-8 and J usage is TRBJ2-3; 10 bases map to TRBD2. Sequencing was performed on peripheral blood, taken 28 days after the second AZD1222 dose. The sequence derives from an adult who received the AZD1222 COVID-19 vaccine. The chain's CDR3 is CASSPLPAGGPHTQYF. CDR3 sequence (DNA): TGTGCCAGCAGCCCCCTCCCAGCGGGAGGGCCACATACGCAGTATTTT. Filled out from reference TRBV7-8 and TRBJ2-3, the complete variable domain reads GAGVSQSPRYKVAKRGQDVALRCDPISGHVSLFWYQQALGQGPEFLTYFQNEAQLDKSGLPSDRFFAERPEGSVSTLKIQRTQQEDSAVYLCASSPLPAGGPHTQYFGPGTRLTVL.